This T cell receptor (beta chain) was captured in a study of blood T cells in healthy people across ages (dated by TCRdb to about 2015). For the wider study: Template switching captured roughly one uniquely barcoded TCR beta cDNA molecule per two T cells in model experiments. Using deep sequencing normalized with unique cDNA molecular identifiers, the study measured how TCR beta repertoire diversity changes with age. The donors were divided into four age groups: young (average around 17 years), middle-aged (approximately 39), aged (around 59) and long-lived (about 90). The study analyzed two additional independent replicas of 1 million unique cDNA reads from the same blood draw for two donors, one aged 18 to 29 and one aged 80 or older. Broader findings and caveats from the paper: The percentage of naive T cells measured by flow cytometry correlated strongly with observed TCR beta diversity. The CMV infection status of donors was not known, potentially confounding age-related changes in expanded clonotypes. Compared with the aged group, the long-lived group had more naive CD4+ T cells, fewer expanded clones and increased TCR diversity, suggesting age selection. As age increased, observed TCR beta diversity per million T cells dropped in a roughly linear way, and a significant reduction was already evident by age about 40. Estimates of total diversity based on one million sequenced T cells were regarded as lower bounds and as underestimates. Conclusive comparison of naive and antigen-experienced compartments was prevented by the profiling of bulk unsorted PBMCs.

Libraries came from 5' RACE. Instrument used: Illumina HiSeq 2500. A second PCR of roughly 7 to 11 cycles was performed with a sample-barcoded 5' primer and a J-beta primer mix. A unique molecular identifier was introduced onto each TCR beta cDNA molecule by a template-switch 5' adaptor carrying 12 random nucleotides. At least 2.5 million CDR3-containing paired-end reads were obtained from each sample. All of the RNA was converted into first-strand cDNA using the Mint cDNA synthesis kit, with a TRBC-specific oligonucleotide serving as the primer. Following uracil-DNA glycosylase treatment, a first 18-cycle PCR with universal primers M1SS and BC2_uni_R was performed on all cDNA. As for the original processing: Each sample was normalized by randomly selecting 1 million high-quality reads, each carrying a distinct molecular identifier. Instead of being binned into consensus sequences, reads that shared molecular identifiers were thrown out. MiTCR, with a Q25 quality threshold and the strictest error-elimination algorithm, was used for CDR3 identification, clonotype clustering and error correction. Lower-bound total TCR beta diversity was estimated with a nonparametric unseen species model using Euler transformation. TCRdb applied fastp at Q25 and MiXCR to the public reads, then kept only in-frame beta chains. For every CDR3 protein sequence, its rows merge into one entry that carries the most common genes and DNA. These V and J calls are TCRdb output, not the study's own analysis. The sample has about 840,000 distinct CDR3 sequences on record, 29% of them singletons. Together, the top ten hold roughly a tenth of the sample.

As for this clonotype: What antigen it recognizes has not been identified. Base-call qualities are not available, and no considerably larger clone is one nucleotide away.

The donors were 40 or so Caucasian individuals from Russia, aged roughly 6 to 100 years, who were systemically healthy. Each donor gave ten milliliters of peripheral blood, drawn into EDTA-treated Vacutainer tubes. Ficoll-Paque density-gradient centrifugation was used to isolate PBMCs, with at least 6 million obtained per sample. Trizol reagent was used to extract total RNA from PBMCs, with at least 6 micrograms per sample. For every donor, flow cytometry on a PBMC aliquot measured the percentage of naive CD45RAhigh/CD27high T cells. The CDR3 contains 18 residues, cysteine and phenylalanine counted. Just CDR3 DNA is preserved here, 54 bases in frame from base 1. Trimming leaves V shorter by 0 bases and J shorter by 0 bases, with the junction holding 4 bases beyond the gene matches. CDR1 MGHDK and CDR2 SYGVNS were looked up in the germline V gene. The sample was also linked to a second study, of T cells of mothers and their children. Reported in the second study: The donors were nine systemically healthy Caucasian individuals, made up of three mothers and their six children. cDNA synthesis consumed the entire amount of extracted RNA, loaded at approximately 1.5 ug RNA in each 15 ul reaction. Sample barcodes and 2-4 random nucleotides were added via the M1S primer in the second PCR. Each mother yielded over 9 million TCR beta CDR3 reads and each child 2.5 million to 3.5 million reads. TCR recombination output is similarly shaped by thymic selection in related and unrelated pairs, with a minor effect exerted by inherited differences. Normalized repertoire overlap in related mother-child pairs was always slightly higher than in unrelated mother-child pairs, but the difference was never significant. No persistent microchimeric T cell clones were found, with a detection sensitivity of 85 to 100 clones per million clonotypes. In the study, deep NGS was used to compare the TCR beta repertoires of mothers and children, and features distinguishing related mother-child pairs from unrelated individuals were sought. On average, the children were around 11 +/- 4 years old, while the mothers were about 37 +/- 4 years old. After adapter ligation was performed with NEBNext reagents, the libraries were sequenced on an Illumina HiSeq 2000 with 100+100 nt paired-end reads. To avoid cross-contamination, the mother libraries and the child libraries were prepared a month apart and sequenced in separate runs. For each donor, somewhere between roughly 450,000 and 2,000,000 distinct TCR beta clonotypes were identified. Naive TCR beta clonotypes were estimated from low-frequency clonotypes matched to each donor's FACS-determined naive share, without sorting.

The TCR comes from a woman aged 40 to 50 in good health. The sequenced sample was blood. The sequence links TRBV25-1 to TRBJ2-3; 12 middle bases align to TRBD2. CDR3 protein: CASSEYRLAGESTDTQYF. The sequenced DNA is TGTGCCAGCAGTGAATATAGACTAGCGGGGGAGAGCACAGATACGCAGTATTTT.